One sample yielded the 7 T cell receptor beta chains listed below, sequenced in a study of blood T cells in healthy people across ages. A J-beta primer mix and a sample-barcoded 5' primer were used in a second PCR of about 7 to 12 cycles. From the 5' RACE reads, TCRdb called clonotypes with MiXCR, one entry per CDR3 protein. Of over 600,000 distinct CDR3 sequences in the sample, about half were seen once. The sample consisted of blood. The receptors stem from a man at least 80 years old in good health.

This clonotype was recorded a few times. The CDR3 protein is CASSSLAGVRYEQYF. The CDR3 region has the DNA TGCGCCAGCAGTTCTCTAGCGGGAGTTCGCTACGAGCAGTACTTC. The V gene is TRBV5-1, the J gene TRBJ2-7, with 10 bases matching TRBD2. The CDR3 contains 15 residues. Trimming removed 5 bases from V and 3 bases from J; junction bases left unmatched: 8. The germline CDR1 and CDR2 sequences are SGHRS and YFSETQ.

This clonotype appeared many times. This chain joins TRBV30 and TRBJ2-7, with 8 bases fitting TRBD1. With V trimmed by 3 bases and J by 5 bases, 12 bases remained unmatched. This CDR3 is 15 amino acids long. Germline CDR1 and CDR2: GTSNPN and SVGIG (reference sequence). Here the CDR3 reads CAWSAPDRGLHEQYF. In DNA, the CDR3 is TGTGCCTGGAGCGCCCCAGACAGGGGCCTCCACGAGCAGTACTTC.

This clonotype was seen only a few times. The chain recombines TRBV10-1 with TRBJ2-4; 7 nucleotides match TRBD1. CDR3 size: 13 residues. Trimming removed 1 base from V and 13 bases from J; junction bases left unmatched: 7. Germline V gene sequence: CDR1 WNHNN, CDR2 SYGVQD (reference sequence). The CDR3 loop is CASSEWAQGEQYF. The CDR3 region has the DNA TGCGCCAGCAGTGAGTGGGCCCAGGGGGAGCAGTACTTC.

In this sample, this clonotype turned up a few times. V gene TRBV7-8 combines with J gene TRBJ2-7, with 10 nucleotides matching TRBD1. Losses at the gene ends were 5 bases for V and 2 bases for J; bases not matched to a gene: 9. Germline CDR1 is SGHVS and CDR2 is FQNEAQ. This CDR3 has 16 residues. The DNA for the CDR3 is TGTGCCAGCAGCAATGAACCGGGACAGGGGACCTACGAGCAGTACTTC. Its translation: CASSNEPGQGTYEQYF.

J is TRBJ2-7 and V is TRBV7-2, with 8 bases aligning to TRBD2. This CDR3 comprises 15 residues. Germline V gives CDR1 SGHTA, CDR2 FQGNSA. Trimming at V came to 3 bases and at J to 0 bases, leaving 4 bases not matched to a gene. CDR3: CASSLTSEYSYEQYF. As DNA, the CDR3 is TGTGCCAGCAGCTTGACTAGCGAATACTCCTACGAGCAGTACTTC.

This clonotype has a handful of counts. V is TRBV18 and J is TRBJ2-3, with TRBD2 matching 10 bases. The CDR3 totals 16 residues. J was trimmed by 5 bases and V by 3 bases; bases with no gene match: 8. Germline loops: CDR1 KGHSH, CDR2 LQKENI. The CDR3 is CASSPPGTSVLDTQYF. The CDR3 DNA is TGTGCCAGCTCACCGCCAGGGACTAGCGTTTTAGATACGCAGTATTTT.

In the case of this clonotype: Sequence at one end of the junction differs from germline and may be a read error. V usage is TRBV7-9 and J usage is TRBJ1-1; D not certain. The CDR3 totals 16 residues. The germline V gene has CDR1 SEHNR and CDR2 FQNEAQ (reference sequence). CDR3 sequence reads: CASSLAAGIQNPEAFF. The CDR3 DNA reads as TGTGCCAGCAGCCTAGCGGCTGGGATACAAAACCCTGAAGCTTTCTTT. The full variable domain, rest sourced from reference TRBV7-9 and TRBJ1-1, is DTGVSQNPRHKITKRGQNVTFRCDPISEHNRLYWYRQTLGQGPEFLTYFQNEAQLEKSRLLSDRFSAERPKGSFSTLEIQRTEQGDSAMYLCASSLAAGIQNPEAFFGQGTRLTVV.